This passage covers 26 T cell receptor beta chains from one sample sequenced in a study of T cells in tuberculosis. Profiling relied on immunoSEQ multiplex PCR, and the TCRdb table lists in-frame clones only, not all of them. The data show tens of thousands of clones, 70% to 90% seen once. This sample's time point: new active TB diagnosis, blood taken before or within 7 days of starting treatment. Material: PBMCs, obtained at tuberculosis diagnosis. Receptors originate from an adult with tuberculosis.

CDR3 region: CASSLAPGQGTENEQFF. The CDR3 DNA reads as TGTGCCAGCAGCTTAGCGCCGGGACAGGGGACAGAGAATGAGCAGTTCTTC. J is TRBJ2-1 and V is TRBV7-2; 10 bases are shared with TRBD1. Germline values: CDR1 SGHTA, CDR2 FQGNSA. CDR3 size: 17 residues. The V and J ends lost 0 bases and 7 bases, in that order; junction bases with no gene match: 9.

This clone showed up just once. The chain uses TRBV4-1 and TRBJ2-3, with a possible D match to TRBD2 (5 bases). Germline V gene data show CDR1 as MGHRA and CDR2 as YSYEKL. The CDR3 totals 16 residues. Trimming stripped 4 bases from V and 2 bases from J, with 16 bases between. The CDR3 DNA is TGCGCCAGCAGCCCCTTCATCGGGGTCCTCACAGATACGCAGTATTTT. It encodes CASSPFIGVLTDTQYF.

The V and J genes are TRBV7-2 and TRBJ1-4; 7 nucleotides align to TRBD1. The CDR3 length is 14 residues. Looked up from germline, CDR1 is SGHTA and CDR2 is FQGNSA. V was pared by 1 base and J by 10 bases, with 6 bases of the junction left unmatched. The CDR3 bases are TGTGCCAGCAGCTTAGGGGACAGCGGTGGAAAACTGTTTTTT. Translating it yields CASSLGDSGGKLFF. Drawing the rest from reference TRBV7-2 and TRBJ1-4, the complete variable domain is GAGVSQSPSNKVTEKGKDVELRCDPISGHTALYWYRQSLGQGLEFLIYFQGNSAPDKSGLPSDRFSAERTGGSVSTLTIQRTQQEDSAVYLCASSLGDSGGKLFFGSGTQLSVL.

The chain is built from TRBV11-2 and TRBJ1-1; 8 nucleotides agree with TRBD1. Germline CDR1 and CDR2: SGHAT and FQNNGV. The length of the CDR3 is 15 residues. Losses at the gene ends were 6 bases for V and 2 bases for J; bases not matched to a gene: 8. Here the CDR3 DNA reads TGTGCCAGCAGACAACCCGGGACAGGTAACACTGAAGCTTTCTTT. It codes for CASRQPGTGNTEAFF.

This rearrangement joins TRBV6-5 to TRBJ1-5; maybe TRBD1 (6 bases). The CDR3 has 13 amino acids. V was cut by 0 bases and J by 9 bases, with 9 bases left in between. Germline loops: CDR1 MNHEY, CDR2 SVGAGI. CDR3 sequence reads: CASSYSRGGPQHF. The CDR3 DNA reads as TGTGCCAGCAGTTACTCGAGGGGGGGGCCCCAGCATTTT.

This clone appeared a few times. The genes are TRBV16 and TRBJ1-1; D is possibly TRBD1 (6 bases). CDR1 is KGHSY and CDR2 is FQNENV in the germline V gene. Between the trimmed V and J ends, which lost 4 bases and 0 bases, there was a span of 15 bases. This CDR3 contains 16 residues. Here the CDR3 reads CASSLRQQGLNTEAFF. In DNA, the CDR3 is TGTGCCAGCAGCCTGAGGCAACAGGGATTGAACACTGAAGCTTTCTTT.

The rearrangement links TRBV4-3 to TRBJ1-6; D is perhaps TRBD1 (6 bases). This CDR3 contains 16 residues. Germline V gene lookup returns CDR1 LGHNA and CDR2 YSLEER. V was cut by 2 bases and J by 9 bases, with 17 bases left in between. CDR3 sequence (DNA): TGCGCCAGCAGCCAACTTAAAGGGGGAGTAAGTTCACCCCTCCACTTT. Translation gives CASSQLKGGVSSPLHF.

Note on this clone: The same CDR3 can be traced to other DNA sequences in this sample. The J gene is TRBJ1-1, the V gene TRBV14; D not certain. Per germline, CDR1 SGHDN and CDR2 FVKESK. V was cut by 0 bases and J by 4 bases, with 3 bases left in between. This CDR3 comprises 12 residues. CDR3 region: CASSQDSTEAFF. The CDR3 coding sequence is TGTGCCAGCAGCCAAGATAGCACTGAAGCTTTCTTT.

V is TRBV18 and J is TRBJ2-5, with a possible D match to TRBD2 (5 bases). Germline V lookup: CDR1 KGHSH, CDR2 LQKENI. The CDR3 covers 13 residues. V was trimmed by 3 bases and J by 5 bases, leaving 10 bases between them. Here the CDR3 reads CASSPAAGETQYF. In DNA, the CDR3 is TGTGCCAGCTCACCCGCGGCGGGCGAGACCCAGTACTTC.

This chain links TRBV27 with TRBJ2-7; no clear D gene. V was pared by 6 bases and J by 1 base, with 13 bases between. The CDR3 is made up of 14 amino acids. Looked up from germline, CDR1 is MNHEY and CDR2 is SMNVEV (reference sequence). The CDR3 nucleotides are TGTGCCAGCAGCCCACGGGTCGCATCCTACGAGCAGTACTTC. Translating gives CASSPRVASYEQYF.

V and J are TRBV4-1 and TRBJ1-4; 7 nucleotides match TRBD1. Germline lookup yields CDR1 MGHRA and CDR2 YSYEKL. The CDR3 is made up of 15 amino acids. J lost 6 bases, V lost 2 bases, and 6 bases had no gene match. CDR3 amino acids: CASSQTSQGDEKLFF. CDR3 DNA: TGCGCCAGCAGCCAAACAAGCCAGGGGGATGAAAAACTGTTTTTT.

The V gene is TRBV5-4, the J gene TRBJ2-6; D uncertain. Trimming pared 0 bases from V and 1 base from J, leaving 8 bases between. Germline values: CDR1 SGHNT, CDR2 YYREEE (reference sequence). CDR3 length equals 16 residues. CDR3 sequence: CASSLDANSGANVLTF. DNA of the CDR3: TGTGCCAGCAGCTTGGACGCGAATTCTGGGGCCAACGTCCTGACTTTC.

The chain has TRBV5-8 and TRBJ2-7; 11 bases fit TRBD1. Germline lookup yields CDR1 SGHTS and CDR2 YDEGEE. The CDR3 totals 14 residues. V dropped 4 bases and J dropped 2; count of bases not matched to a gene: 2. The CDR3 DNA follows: TGTGCCAGCAGCCGGGGACAGGGGGCCTACGAGCAGTACTTC. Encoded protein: CASSRGQGAYEQYF. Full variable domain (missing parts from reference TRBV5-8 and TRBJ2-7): EAGVTQSPTHLIKTRGQQATLRCSPISGHTSVYWYQQALGLGLQFLLWYDEGEERNRGNFPPRFSGRQFPNYSSELNVNALELEDSALYLCASSRGQGAYEQYFGPGTRLTVT.

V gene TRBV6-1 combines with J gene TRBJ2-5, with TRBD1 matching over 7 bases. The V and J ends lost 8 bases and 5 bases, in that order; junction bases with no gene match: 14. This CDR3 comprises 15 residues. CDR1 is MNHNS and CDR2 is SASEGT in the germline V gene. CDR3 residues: CASGKTGSVEETQYF. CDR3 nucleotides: TGTGCCAGCGGCAAGACAGGGTCTGTTGAGGAGACCCAGTACTTC.

CDR3 loop: CASSQESGSGTGTDTQYF. CDR3 DNA sequence: TGCGCCAGCAGCCAAGAAAGCGGGAGCGGGACGGGCACAGATACGCAGTATTTT. The V and J genes are TRBV4-1 and TRBJ2-3; TRBD2 matches at 8 bases. The CDR3 consists of 18 residues. V shed 0 bases and J 1 base; nucleotides not matched to a gene: 9. Looked up from germline, CDR1 is MGHRA and CDR2 is YSYEKL.

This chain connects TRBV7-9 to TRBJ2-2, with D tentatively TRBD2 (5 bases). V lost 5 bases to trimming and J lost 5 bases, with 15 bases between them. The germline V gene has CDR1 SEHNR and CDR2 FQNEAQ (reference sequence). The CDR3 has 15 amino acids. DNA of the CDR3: TGTGCCAGCAGCGTGAAGGGAGTTGCTACCGGGGAGCTGTTTTTT. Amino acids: CASSVKGVATGELFF.

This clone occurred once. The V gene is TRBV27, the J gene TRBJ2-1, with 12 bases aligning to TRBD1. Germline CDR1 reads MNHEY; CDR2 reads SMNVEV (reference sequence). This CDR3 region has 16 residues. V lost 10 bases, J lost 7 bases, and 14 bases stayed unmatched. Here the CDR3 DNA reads TGTGCCACAAATCGACCCGGGGACAGGGGGCGGAATGAGCAGTTCTTC. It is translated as CATNRPGDRGRNEQFF.

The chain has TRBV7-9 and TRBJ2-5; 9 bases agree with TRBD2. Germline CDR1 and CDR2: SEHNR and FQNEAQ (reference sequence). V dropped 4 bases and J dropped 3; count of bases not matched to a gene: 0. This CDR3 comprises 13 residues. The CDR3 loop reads CASSSSGEETQYF. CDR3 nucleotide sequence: TGTGCCAGCAGCTCTAGCGGGGAAGAGACCCAGTACTTC. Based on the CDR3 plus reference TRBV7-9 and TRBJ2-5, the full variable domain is DTGVSQNPRHKITKRGQNVTFRCDPISEHNRLYWYRQTLGQGPEFLTYFQNEAQLEKSRLLSDRFSAERPKGSFSTLEIQRTEQGDSAMYLCASSSSGEETQYFGPGTRLLVL.

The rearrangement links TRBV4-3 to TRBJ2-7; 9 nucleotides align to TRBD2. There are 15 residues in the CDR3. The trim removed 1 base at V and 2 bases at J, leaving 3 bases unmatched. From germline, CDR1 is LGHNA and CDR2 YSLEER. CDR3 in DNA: TGCGCCAGCAGCCAAGCTCCTAGCGGGGCCTACGAGCAGTACTTC. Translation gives CASSQAPSGAYEQYF.

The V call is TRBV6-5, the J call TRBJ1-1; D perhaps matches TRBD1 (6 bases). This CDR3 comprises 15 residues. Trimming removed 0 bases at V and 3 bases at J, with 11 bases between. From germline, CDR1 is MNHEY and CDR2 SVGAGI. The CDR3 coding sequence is TGTGCCAGCAGTTACTCGCAGGGGCGCGACACTGAAGCTTTCTTT. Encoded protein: CASSYSQGRDTEAFF.

The CDR3 protein is CAWSEGVGETQYF. The CDR3, as DNA: TGTGCCTGGAGTGAAGGGGTCGGGGAGACCCAGTACTTC. V gene TRBV30 combines with J gene TRBJ2-5; a possible D gene is TRBD1 (5 bases). From germline, CDR1 is GTSNPN and CDR2 SVGIG (reference sequence). This CDR3 comprises 13 residues. V was shortened by 1 base and J by 5 bases, with 11 bases between the two germline ends.

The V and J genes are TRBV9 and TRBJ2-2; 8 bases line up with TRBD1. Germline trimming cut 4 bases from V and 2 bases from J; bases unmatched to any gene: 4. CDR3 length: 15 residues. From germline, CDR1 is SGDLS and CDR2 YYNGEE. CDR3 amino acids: CASSSDRGNTGELFF. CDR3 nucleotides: TGTGCCAGCAGCTCCGACAGGGGAAACACCGGGGAGCTGTTTTTT.

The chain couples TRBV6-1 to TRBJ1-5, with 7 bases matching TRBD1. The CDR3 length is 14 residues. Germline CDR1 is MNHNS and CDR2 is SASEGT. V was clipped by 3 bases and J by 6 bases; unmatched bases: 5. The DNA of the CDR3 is TGTGCCAGCAGTGAGGGACAGTTTAGTCAGCCCCAGCATTTT. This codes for CASSEGQFSQPQHF.

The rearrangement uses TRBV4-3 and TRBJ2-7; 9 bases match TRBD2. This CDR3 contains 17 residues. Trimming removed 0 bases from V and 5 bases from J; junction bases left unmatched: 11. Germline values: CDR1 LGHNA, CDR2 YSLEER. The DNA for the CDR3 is TGCGCCAGCAGCCAAGATCTGGTAGCGGGAGCGGTGCACGAGCAGTACTTC. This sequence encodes CASSQDLVAGAVHEQYF.

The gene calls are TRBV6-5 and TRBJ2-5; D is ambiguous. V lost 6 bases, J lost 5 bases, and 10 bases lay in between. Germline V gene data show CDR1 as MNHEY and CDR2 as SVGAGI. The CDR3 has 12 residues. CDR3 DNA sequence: TGTGCCAGCAGGACCGAGAGGGAGACCCAGTACTTC. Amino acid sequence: CASRTERETQYF.

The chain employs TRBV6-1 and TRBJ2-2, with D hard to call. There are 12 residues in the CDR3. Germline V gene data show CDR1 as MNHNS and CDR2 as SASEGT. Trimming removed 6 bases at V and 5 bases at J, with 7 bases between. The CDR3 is CASRLHTGELFF. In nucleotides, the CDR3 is TGTGCCAGCAGACTCCATACCGGGGAGCTGTTTTTT.